The rows below give T cell receptor beta chains drawn from one sample of a study of OX40 agonist ivuxolimab in advanced cancers. TCRdb keeps only in-frame clones here, not all; method: immunoSEQ multiplex PCR. The table lists about 30,000 clones, around 80% of them singletons. Specimen: CD4+ or CD8+ T cells sorted from blood, collected in a trial of the OX40 agonist ivuxolimab. The source is an adult with an advanced solid tumor such as melanoma, head and neck, liver or kidney cancer. The conserved cysteine and the conserved F or W are not part of the CDR3 here.

CDR3 length: 13; V gene: TRBV4-1; CDR3 protein: ASSPRDRGLAEAF
CDR3 length: 13; V gene: TRBV28; CDR3 protein: ASSLLGVSYNEQF
CDR3 length: 11; V gene: TRBV9; CDR3 protein: ASSPGSPETQY
CDR3 length: 13; V gene: TRBV6-5; CDR3 protein: ASSTAGQGYNEQF
CDR3 length: 9; V gene: TRBV6-6; CDR3 protein: ASSYSAEQY
CDR3 length: 13; V gene: TRBV9; CDR3 protein: ASSVGRGGANTQY
CDR3 length: 14; V gene: TRBV5-8; CDR3 protein: ASRGTASGPNNEQF
CDR3 length: 13; V gene: TRBV9; CDR3 protein: ASSVGGTLNNEQF
CDR3 length: 13; V gene: TRBV5-4; CDR3 protein: ASSIQGEAAYGYT
CDR3 length: 12; V gene: TRBV6-5; CDR3 protein: ASSSQGSNQPQH
CDR3 length: 13; V gene: TRBV4-1; CDR3 protein: ASSQVDFSTDTQY
CDR3 length: 11; V gene: TRBV29-1; CDR3 protein: SVDLAGKGRGF
CDR3 length: 17; V gene: TRBV11-2; CDR3 protein: ASSLYWRSGTGSYNEQF
CDR3 length: 13; V gene: TRBV30; CDR3 protein: AWSVGAALYNEQF
CDR3 length: 14; V gene: TRBV4-1; CDR3 protein: ASSQWSRPPGDTQY
CDR3 length: 13; V gene: TRBV28; CDR3 protein: ASRSGRQNRSPQH
CDR3 length: 11; V gene: TRBV7-9; CDR3 protein: ASSSRQGDEQY
CDR3 length: 15; V gene: TRBV5-1; CDR3 protein: ASSLAGAGGATDTQY
CDR3 length: 13; V gene: TRBV6-5; CDR3 protein: ASSAGTGVVNEQF
CDR3 length: 13; V gene: TRBV15; CDR3 protein: ATSRDGRTNEKLF
CDR3 length: 14; V gene: TRBV7-9; CDR3 protein: ASSSMTSGVQETQY
CDR3 length: 15; V gene: TRBV5-1; CDR3 protein: ASSLGNRPPSTDTQY
CDR3 length: 11; V gene: TRBV7-3; CDR3 protein: ASSLTSGQGRT
CDR3 length: 12; V gene: TRBV6-5; CDR3 protein: ASSYSPGNYGYT
CDR3 length: 13; V gene: TRBV29-1; CDR3 protein: SVEVSRYMNTEAF
CDR3 length: 14; V gene: TRBV21-1; CDR3 protein: ASSRGDTQEIYEQY
CDR3 length: 14; V gene: TRBV4-1; CDR3 protein: ASSQELGSAKNIQY
CDR3 length: 12; V gene: TRBV5-6; CDR3 protein: ASSAGYSYNEQF
CDR3 length: 11; V gene: TRBV10-3; CDR3 protein: AVRDDEFETQY
CDR3 length: 14; V gene: TRBV7-9; CDR3 protein: ASRFARGALTDTQY
CDR3 length: 11; V gene: TRBV2; CDR3 protein: ASRLDSYTEAF
CDR3 length: 13; V gene: TRBV7-9; CDR3 protein: ASSLEPDRIDGYT
CDR3 length: 15; V gene: TRBV9; CDR3 protein: ASSSQGGVSSTDTQY
CDR3 length: 12; V gene: TRBV19; CDR3 protein: ASSRQGEVQPQH
CDR3 length: 15; V gene: TRBV4-1; CDR3 protein: ASSQGPGGRTNYGYT
CDR3 length: 13; V gene: TRBV9; CDR3 protein: ASSPWGGLSYEQY
CDR3 length: 12; V gene: TRBV11-3; CDR3 protein: ASSLSGSGWWQY
CDR3 length: 12; V gene: TRBV6-4; CDR3 protein: ANGGEFKNTEAF
CDR3 length: 14; V gene: TRBV4-1; CDR3 protein: ASSQQQGAVSGEQY
CDR3 length: 13; V gene: TRBV29-1; CDR3 protein: SVEGVAGTKWEQY
CDR3 length: 12; V gene: TRBV30; CDR3 protein: AYQAGAGASEQY
CDR3 length: 12; V gene: TRBV19; CDR3 protein: ASSMQDLFVEAF
CDR3 length: 13; V gene: TRBV28; CDR3 protein: ASRTGEIYQETQY
CDR3 length: 12; V gene: TRBV15; CDR3 protein: ATSRADEWNEQY
CDR3 length: 12; V gene: TRBV9; CDR3 protein: ASSAGTKGTEAF
CDR3 length: 11; V gene: TRBV7-8; CDR3 protein: ASSLAQGWEQY
CDR3 length: 10; V gene: TRBV30; CDR3 protein: AWMGDRAGQH
CDR3 length: 10; V gene: TRBV28; CDR3 protein: ASTPDNTEAF
CDR3 length: 11; V gene: TRBV28; CDR3 protein: ASSFDGGGGYT
CDR3 length: 13; V gene: TRBV19; CDR3 protein: ASSIQGGAYNEQF
CDR3 length: 14; V gene: TRBV30; CDR3 protein: AWRQRQGMGNTEAF